This T cell receptor beta chain was captured by sequencing in a study of T cell repertoires in cytomegalovirus infection. Each CDR3 protein is one row after TCRdb ran MiXCR on the reads. The sample contains 200,000 to 250,000 distinct CDR3 sequences, approximately 40% of which appear only once. The CDR3 has 11 amino acids. The V end lost 5 bases, the J end lost 1 base, and 2 bases lay between the germline ends. Germline V gives CDR1 SEHNR, CDR2 FQNEAQ (reference sequence). This clonotype was counted between two and nine times. What it binds is unknown. Sample: CD8+ T cells from cultured PBMCs, taken from culture after CMV antigen stimulation. The chain uses TRBV7-9 and TRBJ2-5; D gene uncertain. This TCR derives from a human donor in good health (CMV status not recorded). Some clones in this sample may be carry-over from other donors' samples. The CDR3 region is CASSAQETQYF. The CDR3, as DNA: TGTGCCAGCAGCGCCCAAGAGACCCAGTACTTC.